This T cell receptor beta chain was sequenced in a study of blood T cell repertoires in COVID-19. Study context: In each case, the material was cDNA or gDNA derived from T cells, B-cell-depleted T cells, or PBMCs.

This clone was recorded once. Original methodology: Reference gene primer amplification yielded estimated nucleated cell counts. Sequencing used immunoSEQ multiplex PCR; TCRdb keeps in-frame clones, though not all of them. Clone size and V and J calls were adopted from that table, with D and trimming inferred from the DNA. The data contain roughly 190,000 clones, 70% to 90% of them seen just once; the ten biggest clones take up under 5%. From germline, CDR1 is WSHSY and CDR2 SAAADI. J was trimmed by 5 bases and V by 3 bases; bases with no gene match: 7. The CDR3 sequence is 16 residues long. The rearrangement joins TRBV10-2 to TRBJ2-7, with 13 bases identical to TRBD2. The specimen was peripheral blood. The sequence was collected from a human donor in a cohort sampled during active COVID-19. The chain's CDR3 is CASSEPLAGGLDEQYF. CDR3 in DNA: TGCGCCAGCAGTGAACCACTAGCGGGGGGGCTCGACGAGCAGTACTTC.